This T cell receptor beta chain emerged from a study of CD8+CD57+ T cells in acquired aplastic anemia. Both TCR beta VDJ combination and CDR3 sequence profiling were carried out. Genomic DNA was the template for this profiling. One entry per CDR3 protein results from TCRdb running MiXCR on the reads. The table has approximately 130,000 distinct CDR3 sequences, around two fifths seen once. Study results and limitations: Patients and controls shared just under 30 CD8+ CDR3 sequences, highly expressed in patients.

Comment on this clonotype: Its antigen remains unknown. One junction end disagrees with the germline gene, perhaps due to a read error.

The sample consisted of sorted CD4+, CD8+, or CD8+CD57+ T cells (not recorded which) from PBMCs. The source is a human donor in good health, serving as a control.

The CDR3 DNA is TGTGCCAGCAGCTACTTCGGCACTGATACGCAGTATTTT. It specifies CASSYFGTDTQYF. This chain connects TRBV11-3 to TRBJ2-3; no reliable D call. CDR3 length: 13 amino acids. The germline CDR1 and CDR2 sequences are SGHNT and YENEEA.